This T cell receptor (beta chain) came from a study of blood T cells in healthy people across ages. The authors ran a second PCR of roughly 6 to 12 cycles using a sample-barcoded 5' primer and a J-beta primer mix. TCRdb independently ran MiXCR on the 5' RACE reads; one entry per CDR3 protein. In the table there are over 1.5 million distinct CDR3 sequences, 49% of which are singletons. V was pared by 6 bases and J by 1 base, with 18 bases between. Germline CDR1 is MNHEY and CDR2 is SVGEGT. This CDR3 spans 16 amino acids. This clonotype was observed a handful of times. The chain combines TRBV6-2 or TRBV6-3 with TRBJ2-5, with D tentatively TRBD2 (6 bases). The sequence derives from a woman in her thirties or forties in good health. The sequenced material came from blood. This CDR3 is CASSYLPGDPQETQYF. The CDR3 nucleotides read TGTGCCAGCAGCTACCTGCCGGGGGATCCCCAAGAGACCCAGTACTTC.